This entry is about one T cell receptor (beta chain). This CDR3 has 18 amino acids. The germline V gene encodes CDR1 MNHNY and CDR2 SVGAGI (reference sequence). Trimming removed 5 bases from V and 9 bases from J; junction bases left unmatched: 18. The data are from a study of blood T cell repertoires in COVID-19. Study as a whole: The origin of the acute and convalescent COVID-19 samples was the United States, Italy and Spain.

Methods used by the authors: The assay estimated nucleated cells by amplifying reference gene primers. Libraries were prepared by immunoSEQ multiplex PCR; TCRdb keeps only in-frame clonotypes and omits some of them. D and trimming were read from the DNA, whereas the V and J calls and clone size are those reported in that table. The data contain some 170,000 clones, about 78% of them singletons. This chain connects TRBV6-6 to TRBJ2-1, with TRBD2 matching 11 bases. The sample was peripheral blood. The TCR sequence derives from a woman in her forties or fifties with active or convalescent COVID-19. The CDR3 coding sequence is TGTGCCAGCAGTCATCGATTACTAGCGGGAGAATCGATCCCTGAGCAGTTCTTC. This codes for CASSHRLLAGESIPEQFF.